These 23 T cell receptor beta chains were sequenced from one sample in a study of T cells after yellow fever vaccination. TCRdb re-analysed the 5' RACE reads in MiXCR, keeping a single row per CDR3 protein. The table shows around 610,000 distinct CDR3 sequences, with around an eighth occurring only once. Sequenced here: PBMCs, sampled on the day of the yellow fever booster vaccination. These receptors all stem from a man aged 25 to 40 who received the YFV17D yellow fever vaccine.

This CDR3 is CSAPGASGSVDTQYF. CDR3 nucleotide sequence: TGCAGTGCCCCGGGGGCTAGCGGGAGTGTAGATACGCAGTATTTT. The chain carries TRBV20-1 and TRBJ2-3, with TRBD2 matching over 10 bases. This CDR3 is 15 amino acids long. From germline, CDR1 is DFQATT and CDR2 SNEGSKA (reference sequence). J lost 5 bases, V lost 6 bases, and 11 bases had no gene match.

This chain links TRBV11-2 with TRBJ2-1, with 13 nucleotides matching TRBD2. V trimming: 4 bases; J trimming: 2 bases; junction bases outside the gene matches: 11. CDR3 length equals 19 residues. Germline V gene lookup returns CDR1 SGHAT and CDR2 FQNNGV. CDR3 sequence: CASSSLRLAGGKAYNEQFF. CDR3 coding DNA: TGTGCCAGCAGCTCTTTGAGACTAGCGGGAGGCAAGGCCTACAATGAGCAGTTCTTC.

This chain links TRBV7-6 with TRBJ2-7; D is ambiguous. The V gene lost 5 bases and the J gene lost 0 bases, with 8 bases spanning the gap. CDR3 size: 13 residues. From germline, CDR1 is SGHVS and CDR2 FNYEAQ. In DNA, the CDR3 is TGTGCCAGCAGCGCCGCGGTCTCCTACGAGCAGTACTTC. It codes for CASSAAVSYEQYF.

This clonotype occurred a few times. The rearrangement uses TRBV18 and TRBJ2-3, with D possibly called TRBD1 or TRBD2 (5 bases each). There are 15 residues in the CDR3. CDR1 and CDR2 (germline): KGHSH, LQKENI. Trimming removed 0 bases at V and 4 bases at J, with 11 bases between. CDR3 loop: CASSPPGEWADTQYF. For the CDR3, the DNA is TGTGCCAGCTCACCACCGGGGGAATGGGCAGATACGCAGTATTTT.

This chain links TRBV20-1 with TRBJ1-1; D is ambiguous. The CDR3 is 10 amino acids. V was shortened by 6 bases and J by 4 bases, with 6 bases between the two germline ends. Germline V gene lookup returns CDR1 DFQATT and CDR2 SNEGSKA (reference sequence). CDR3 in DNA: TGCAGTGCCGAGGGCACTGAAGCTTTCTTT. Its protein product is CSAEGTEAFF.

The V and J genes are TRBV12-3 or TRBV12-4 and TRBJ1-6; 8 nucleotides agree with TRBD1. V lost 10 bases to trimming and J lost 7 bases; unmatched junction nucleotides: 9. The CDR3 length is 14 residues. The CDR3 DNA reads TGTGCCACCGCTGGACAGGGTAAAAATTCACCCCTCCACTTT. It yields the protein CATAGQGKNSPLHF.

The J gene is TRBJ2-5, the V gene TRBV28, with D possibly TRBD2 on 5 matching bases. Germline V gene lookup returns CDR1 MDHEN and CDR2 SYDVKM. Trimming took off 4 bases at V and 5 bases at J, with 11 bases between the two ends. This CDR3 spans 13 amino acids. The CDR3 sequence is CASSYVGEETQYF. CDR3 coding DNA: TGTGCCAGCAGTTACGTGGGAGAGGAGACCCAGTACTTC. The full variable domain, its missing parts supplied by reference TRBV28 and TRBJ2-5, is DVKVTQSSRYLVKRTGEKVFLECVQDMDHENMFWYRQDPGLGLRLIYFSYDVKMKEKGDIPEGYSVSREKKERFSLILESASTNQTSMYLCASSYVGEETQYFGPGTRLLVL.

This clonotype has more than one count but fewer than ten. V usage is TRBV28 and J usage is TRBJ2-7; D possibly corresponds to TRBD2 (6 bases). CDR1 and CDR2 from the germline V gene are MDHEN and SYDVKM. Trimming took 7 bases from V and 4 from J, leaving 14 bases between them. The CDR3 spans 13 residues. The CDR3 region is CASTFPRGYEQYF. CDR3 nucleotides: TGTGCCAGCACCTTCCCGCGGGGTTACGAGCAGTACTTC.

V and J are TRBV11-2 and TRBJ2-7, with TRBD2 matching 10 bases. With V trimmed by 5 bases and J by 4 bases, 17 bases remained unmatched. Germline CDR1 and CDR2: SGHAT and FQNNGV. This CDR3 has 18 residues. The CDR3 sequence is CASSTRRLGSSGSYEQYF. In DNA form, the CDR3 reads TGTGCCAGCAGCACTCGCCGGCTAGGGTCTAGCGGGAGTTACGAGCAGTACTTC.

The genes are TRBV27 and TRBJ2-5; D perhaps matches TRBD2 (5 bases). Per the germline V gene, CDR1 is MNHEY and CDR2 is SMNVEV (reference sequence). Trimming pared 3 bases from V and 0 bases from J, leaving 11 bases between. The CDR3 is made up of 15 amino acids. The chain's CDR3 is CASSFIAQYQETQYF. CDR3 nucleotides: TGTGCCAGCAGTTTCATAGCGCAGTACCAAGAGACCCAGTACTTC.

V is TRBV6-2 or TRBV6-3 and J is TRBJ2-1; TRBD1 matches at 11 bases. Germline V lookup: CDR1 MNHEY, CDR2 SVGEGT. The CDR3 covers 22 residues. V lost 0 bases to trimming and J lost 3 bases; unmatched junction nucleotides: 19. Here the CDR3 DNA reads TGTGCCAGCAGTTACTCGAGTACTGGACAGGGGGCCCGGGACTCCCACTACAATGAGCAGTTCTTC. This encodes CASSYSSTGQGARDSHYNEQFF.

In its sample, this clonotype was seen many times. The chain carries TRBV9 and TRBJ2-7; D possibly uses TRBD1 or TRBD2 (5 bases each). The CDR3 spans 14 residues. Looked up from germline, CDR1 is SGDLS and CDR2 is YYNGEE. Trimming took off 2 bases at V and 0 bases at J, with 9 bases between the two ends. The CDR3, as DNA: TGTGCCAGCAGCGTGGGACGGAGCTCCTACGAGCAGTACTTC. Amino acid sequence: CASSVGRSSYEQYF.

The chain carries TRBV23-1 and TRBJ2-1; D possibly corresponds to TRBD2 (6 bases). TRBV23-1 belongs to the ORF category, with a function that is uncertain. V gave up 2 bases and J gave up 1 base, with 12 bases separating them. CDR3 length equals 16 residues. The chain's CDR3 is CASSQRGKQSYNEQFF. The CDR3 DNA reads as TGCGCCAGCAGTCAACGGGGGAAGCAGTCCTACAATGAGCAGTTCTTC.

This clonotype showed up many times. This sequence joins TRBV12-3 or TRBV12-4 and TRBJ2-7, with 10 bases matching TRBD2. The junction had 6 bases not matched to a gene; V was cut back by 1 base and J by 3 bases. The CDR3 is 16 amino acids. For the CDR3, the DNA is TGTGCCAGCAGTTTAGGGCTAGCGGGAGTGATCTACGAGCAGTACTTC. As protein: CASSLGLAGVIYEQYF.

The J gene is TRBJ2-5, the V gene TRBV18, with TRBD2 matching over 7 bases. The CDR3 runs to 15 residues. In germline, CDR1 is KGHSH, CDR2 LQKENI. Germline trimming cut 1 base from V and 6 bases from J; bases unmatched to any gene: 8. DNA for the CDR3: TGTGCCAGCTCACCACTGGTGGGAGGGCCGAAGACCCAGTACTTC. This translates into CASSPLVGGPKTQYF.

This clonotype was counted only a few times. CDR3 sequence (DNA): TGTGCCAGCAGCTTTGTGAGCGGGAGTGGGGAGCAGTACTTC. Residues: CASSFVSGSGEQYF. The rearrangement joins TRBV7-9 to TRBJ2-7; 8 nucleotides align to TRBD2. Trimming at V came to 3 bases and at J to 7 bases, leaving 8 bases not matched to a gene. The CDR3 is 14 residues long. Germline V gene data show CDR1 as SEHNR and CDR2 as FQNEAQ (reference sequence).

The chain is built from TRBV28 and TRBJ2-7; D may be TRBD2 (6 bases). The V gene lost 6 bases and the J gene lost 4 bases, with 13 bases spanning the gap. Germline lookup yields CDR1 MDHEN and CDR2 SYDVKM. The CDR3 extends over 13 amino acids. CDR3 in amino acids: CASSGGRRYEQYF. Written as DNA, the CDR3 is TGTGCCAGCAGCGGGGGTCGACGGTACGAGCAGTACTTC.

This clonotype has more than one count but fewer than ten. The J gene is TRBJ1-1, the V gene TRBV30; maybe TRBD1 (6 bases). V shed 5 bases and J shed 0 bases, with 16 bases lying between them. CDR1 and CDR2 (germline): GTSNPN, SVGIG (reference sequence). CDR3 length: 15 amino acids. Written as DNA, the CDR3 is TGTGCCTGGGACTTCGCGACAGGAGTGAACACTGAAGCTTTCTTT. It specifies CAWDFATGVNTEAFF.

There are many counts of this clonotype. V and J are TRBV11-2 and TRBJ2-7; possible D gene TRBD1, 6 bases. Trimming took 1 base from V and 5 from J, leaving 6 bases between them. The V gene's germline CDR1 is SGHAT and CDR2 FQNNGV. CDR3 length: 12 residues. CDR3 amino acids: CASSLAGDEQYF. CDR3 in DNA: TGTGCCAGCAGCTTAGCAGGGGACGAGCAGTACTTC.

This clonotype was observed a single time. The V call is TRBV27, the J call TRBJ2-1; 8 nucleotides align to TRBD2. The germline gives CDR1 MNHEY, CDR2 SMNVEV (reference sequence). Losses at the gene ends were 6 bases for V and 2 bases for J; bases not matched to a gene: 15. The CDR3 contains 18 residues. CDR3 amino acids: CASSLHKVGLAAYNEQFF. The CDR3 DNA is TGTGCCAGCAGCCTCCATAAGGTCGGACTAGCAGCCTACAATGAGCAGTTCTTC.

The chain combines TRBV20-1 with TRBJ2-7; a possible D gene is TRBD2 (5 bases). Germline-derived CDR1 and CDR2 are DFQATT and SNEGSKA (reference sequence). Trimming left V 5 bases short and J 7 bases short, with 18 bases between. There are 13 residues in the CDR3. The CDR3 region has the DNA TGCAGTGCTTTTAGCGTCCGTGGTGAGGAGCAGTACTTC. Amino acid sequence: CSAFSVRGEEQYF.

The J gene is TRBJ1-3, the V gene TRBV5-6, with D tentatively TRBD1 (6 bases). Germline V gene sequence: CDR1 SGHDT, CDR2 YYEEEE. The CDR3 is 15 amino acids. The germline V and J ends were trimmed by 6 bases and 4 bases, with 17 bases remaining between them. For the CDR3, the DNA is TGTGCCAGCACCCCGGGACTAGGGACAGGAAACACCATATATTTT. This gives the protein CASTPGLGTGNTIYF. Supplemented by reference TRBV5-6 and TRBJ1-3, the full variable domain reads DAGVTQSPTHLIKTRGQQVTLRCSPKSGHDTVSWYQQALGQGPQFIFQYYEEEERQRGNFPDRFSGHQFPNYSSELNVNALLLGDSALYLCASTPGLGTGNTIYFGEGSWLTVV.

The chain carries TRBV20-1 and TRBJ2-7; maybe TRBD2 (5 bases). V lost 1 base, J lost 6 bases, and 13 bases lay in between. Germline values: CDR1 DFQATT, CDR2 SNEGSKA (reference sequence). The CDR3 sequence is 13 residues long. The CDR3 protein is CSARARIGIEQYF. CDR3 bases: TGCAGTGCTAGAGCGAGAATCGGGATCGAGCAGTACTTC.